The clone carrying this T cell receptor (beta chain) was recorded a few times. Its antigen is not identified. The data were obtained in a study of CD8+ T cells in alopecia areata. Trimming took off 7 bases at V and 5 bases at J, with 17 bases between the two ends. This CDR3 is 14 amino acids long. Findings and limits, study-wide: Lesional scalp, notably in alopecia totalis/universalis, had clonality above that of normal scalp.

Reverse transcription of extracted RNA yielded cDNA, which provided the sequencing template. The data were produced by immunoSEQ multiplex PCR, yet TCRdb's version contains in-frame clones alone and is incomplete. The repertoire includes 110,000 to 150,000 clones, 62% of them detected once, and less than 40% sits in the top ten. V usage is TRBV23-1 and J usage is TRBJ2-5; D may match TRBD1 or TRBD2 (6 bases each). TRBV23-1 is assigned to the ORF class and has an uncertain function. Specimen: CD8+ T cells sorted from blood. The receptor was derived from a human donor in good health. The CDR3 sequence: CASTWGAGVETQYF. CDR3 coding DNA: TGCGCCAGCACCTGGGGGGCAGGGGTGGAGACCCAGTACTTC.